The rows below give T cell receptor beta chains drawn from one sample of a study of blood T cells in healthy people across ages. TCRdb independently ran MiXCR on the 5' RACE reads; one entry per CDR3 protein. Of about 760,000 distinct CDR3 sequences in the sample, roughly 56% were seen once. Sequenced material: blood. The receptors were sampled from a man in his forties in good health. CDR3s include the opening cysteine and the closing phenylalanine or tryptophan. The order of the fields is D gene, V gene, clone size, J gene, CDR3 DNA, CDR3 protein. A D gene is named only where the DNA matches it firmly. Size is stated for part of the rows, as once, few or many counts, or as a class when the clone is expanded.

>TRBD1|TRBV5-1|few|TRBJ2-3
TGCGCCAGCAGCTTAACCCGGGACAGGGTGGCAGATACGCAGTATTTT
CASSLTRDRVADTQYF
>NA|TRBV12-3/TRBV12-4|few|TRBJ1-1
TGTGCCAGCAGTGTCGGCAAAGACAGCGAAGCTTTCTTT
CASSVGKDSEAFF
>TRBD2|TRBV28|NA|TRBJ2-7
TGTGCCAGCGGGGTTGCGGGAGGATACAATGAGCAGTACTTC
CASGVAGGYNEQYF
>TRBD2|TRBV5-1|NA|TRBJ2-5
TGCGCCAGCAGCTTGGCTAGCGGGGGGGATGAGCAGTACTTC
CASSLASGGDEQYF
>TRBD2|TRBV7-2|NA|TRBJ2-7
TGTGCCAGCAGCACGACTAGCGGGTCTTACAATGAGCAGTACTTC
CASSTTSGSYNEQYF
>NA|TRBV27|NA|TRBJ2-3
TGTGCCAGCAGTTCGTGGGGCACAGATACGCAGTATTTT
CASSSWGTDTQYF
>NA|TRBV28|NA|TRBJ1-1
TGTGCCAGCAGTTTTGGGGTGCGGAGTGAGGCTCTCTGGACTGAAGCTTTCTTT
CASSFGVRSEALWTEAFF
>NA|TRBV4-3|NA|TRBJ2-7
TGCGCCAGCAGCCAAGATCGGGCTGGGTATACCTCCTACGAGCAGTACTTC
CASSQDRAGYTSYEQYF
>NA|TRBV20-1|NA|TRBJ2-7
TGCAGTGCTGGGGGTGCGACACTGAGCTCCTACGAGCAGTACTTC
CSAGGATLSSYEQYF
>TRBD2|TRBV20-1|NA|TRBJ2-1
TGCAGTGCTAGAGATAGACTAGCGGGAGGACGGAATGAGCAGTTCTTC
CSARDRLAGGRNEQFF
>NA|TRBV9|NA|TRBJ2-7
TGTGCCAGCAGCGTAGCCCCGGGGTCCAGGAGTGGCTACGAGCAGTACTTC
CASSVAPGSRSGYEQYF
>NA|TRBV3-1|NA|TRBJ1-1
TGTGCCAGCAGCCAAGAGACTGAAGCTTTCTTT
CASSQETEAFF
>NA|TRBV29-1|NA|TRBJ2-1
TGCAGCGTTGCTGCTTCTAGCTCCTACAATGAGCAGTTCTTC
CSVAASSSYNEQFF
>NA|TRBV7-2|NA|TRBJ2-3
TGTGCCAGCAGCTTAGGAGGGACCCGCGGGAATACGCAGTATTTT
CASSLGGTRGNTQYF
>TRBD1|TRBV7-9|NA|TRBJ2-2
TGTGCCAGCAGCGGAGGACAGGGGTTTACCGGGGAGCTGTTTTTT
CASSGGQGFTGELFF
>TRBD1|TRBV7-2|NA|TRBJ2-1
TGTGCCAGCAGCCAAGAGGGGGCACCCAATGAGCAGTTCTTC
CASSQEGAPNEQFF
>TRBD1|TRBV10-3|NA|TRBJ1-1
TGTGCCAGCGATTATAGGACAGGGGCAAACACTGAAGCTTTCTTT
CASDYRTGANTEAFF
>NA|TRBV14|NA|TRBJ2-4
TGTGCCAGCAGCCGTTCGCCCCGCCCGTTTGACGGGGAGCAGTACTTC
CASSRSPRPFDGEQYF
>TRBD2|TRBV28|NA|TRBJ2-7
TGTGCCAGCAGTGCGACTAGCGCCTTCTCCTACGAGCAGTACTTC
CASSATSAFSYEQYF
>NA|TRBV4-3|few|TRBJ2-7
TGCGCCAGCAGCCAAGCCTTAATACCTTACGAGCAGTACTTC
CASSQALIPYEQYF
>TRBD1|TRBV5-1|many|TRBJ1-6
TGCGCCAGCAGCTTGGGCCACAGGGGTTCACCCCTCCACTTT
CASSLGHRGSPLHF
>NA|TRBV7-9|NA|TRBJ2-1
TGTGCCAGCAGCTCCCCCTCCGGGACCAAGCAGTTCTTC
CASSSPSGTKQFF
>NA|TRBV29-1|NA|TRBJ2-7
TGCAGCGCTCTGGAGGGGGCGACCACCGCCTACGAGCAGTACTTC
CSALEGATTAYEQYF
>TRBD1|TRBV9|NA|TRBJ1-5
TGTGCCAGCAGCGTAGCAATGGGAGCAGGGGGATTCCAGCCCCAGCATTTT
CASSVAMGAGGFQPQHF
>NA|TRBV4-3|few|TRBJ1-1
TGCGCCAGCAGCCAAGATGAGTTCGCACAGGGCACTGAAGCTTTCTTT
CASSQDEFAQGTEAFF
>NA|TRBV29-1|NA|TRBJ2-1
TGCAGCGTTGGCACATTTGTTGAGCAGTTCTTC
CSVGTFVEQFF
>NA|TRBV5-1|once|TRBJ2-5
TGCGCCAGCAGCTTGGGAGCGTCCCAAGGGACCCAGTACTTC
CASSLGASQGTQYF
>NA|TRBV27|NA|TRBJ2-4
TGTGCCAGCAGTTTCTTTGGGGAGCAGTACTTC
CASSFFGEQYF
>NA|TRBV28|few|TRBJ2-4
TGTGCCAGCAGTCTGTATAGTGTCACGTACTTC
CASSLYSVTYF
>TRBD1|TRBV14|NA|TRBJ2-3
TGTGCCAGCAGCCAAGGAGGGGACAGGGCTACGCAGTATTTT
CASSQGGDRATQYF
>TRBD2|TRBV20-1|few|TRBJ2-1
TGCAGTGCGGAACGACTAGCGGGAGATAATGAGCAGTTCTTC
CSAERLAGDNEQFF
>TRBD1|TRBV12-3/TRBV12-4|NA|TRBJ1-2
TGTGCCAGCAGTTTAGGCAACAGGGGCAACTATGGCTACACCTTC
CASSLGNRGNYGYTF
>NA|TRBV7-9|NA|TRBJ2-5
TGTGCCAGCAGCACCCCAACGGGGTGGGGGATCGGAGAAGAGACCCAGTACTTC
CASSTPTGWGIGEETQYF
>TRBD1|TRBV7-8|NA|TRBJ2-3
TGTGCCAGCAGTGACAGGGAATTTACAGATACGCAGTATTTT
CASSDREFTDTQYF
>TRBD2|TRBV10-2|NA|TRBJ2-7
TGCGCCAGCAGGGCCGGGGTAGCGGGAGACCACGAGCAGTACTTC
CASRAGVAGDHEQYF
>TRBD2|TRBV6-2/TRBV6-3|many|TRBJ2-1
TGTGCCAGCAGCCTGACTAGCGGGAGTAATGAGCAGTTCTTC
CASSLTSGSNEQFF
>NA|TRBV20-1|NA|TRBJ2-3
TGCAGTGCTCACCCATGGGCAGGGCAAGTAGATACGCAGTATTTT
CSAHPWAGQVDTQYF
>TRBD1|TRBV7-6|many|TRBJ2-3
TGTGCCAGCAGCTCCGGACAGGGCACAGATACGCAGTATTTT
CASSSGQGTDTQYF
>TRBD2|TRBV20-1|NA|TRBJ2-7
TGCAGTGCTAGTTCGGCTAGCGGGGGCTACGAGCAGTACTTC
CSASSASGGYEQYF
>NA|TRBV6-5|once|TRBJ2-7
TGTGCCAGCAGTTACCGGCGTGTCTCCTACGAGCAGTACTTC
CASSYRRVSYEQYF
>NA|TRBV15|NA|TRBJ2-7
TGTGCCGCCAGCAACCTCCTCGGGGAGTACGAGCAGTACTTC
CAASNLLGEYEQYF
>TRBD2|TRBV7-3|NA|TRBJ2-3
TGTGCCAGCAGCTCAACTCCGGGACTAGCGGGACTTTTCCCCCCAGATACGCAGTATTTT
CASSSTPGLAGLFPPDTQYF
>NA|TRBV28|NA|TRBJ2-4
TGTGCCAGCAATGAGGGAGAGAGGGCCAAAAACATTCAGTACTTC
CASNEGERAKNIQYF